These 27 T cell receptor beta chains originate from one sample sequenced in a study of a mutant IDH1 vaccine in newly diagnosed glioma. Stated time point: week 35, safety follow-up. All doses held 300 ug of mutant IDH1 20-mer peptide, with topical imiquimod. Antigen specificity for these receptors is unknown. Method: immunoSEQ multiplex PCR; TCRdb's copy keeps in-frame clones and lacks some. This sample has some 45,000 clones, with roughly four fifths found just once. The sample was PBMCs, taken from a glioma patient whose treatment included an IDH1 peptide vaccine. The origin of the receptors is a woman aged 45-60 years with glioma.

This chain's CDR3 is CASIPGRGAYGYTF. DNA of the CDR3: TGTGCCAGCATCCCCGGGCGGGGGGCCTATGGCTACACCTTC. The V and J genes are TRBV6-1 and TRBJ1-2; the D gene is possibly TRBD1 (6 bases). This CDR3 has 14 amino acids. Trimming stripped 7 bases from V and 4 bases from J, with 16 bases between. Germline CDR1 is MNHNS and CDR2 is SASEGT.

The chain's CDR3 is CASSPGQGAYEQYF. CDR3 nucleotide sequence: TGTGCCAGCAGCCCGGGACAGGGGGCCTACGAGCAGTACTTC. This sequence joins TRBV7-9 and TRBJ2-7; 11 bases line up with TRBD1. After removal of 5 bases from V and 2 bases from J, the junction contained 2 bases not matched to a gene. This CDR3 region has 14 residues. Germline CDR1 and CDR2: SEHNR and FQNEAQ (reference sequence).

V gene TRBV7-2 combines with J gene TRBJ1-1; D possibly corresponds to TRBD1 (5 bases). CDR3 length: 16 residues. V was pared by 6 bases and J by 3 bases, with 20 bases between. Germline V gene lookup returns CDR1 SGHTA and CDR2 FQGNSA. The CDR3 is CASSFPYPGIHTEAFF. As DNA, the CDR3 is TGTGCCAGCAGTTTTCCATACCCAGGGATTCACACTGAAGCTTTCTTT.

The genes are TRBV10-1 and TRBJ1-2; tentatively, D is TRBD1 (5 bases). Trimming removed 3 bases from V and 0 bases from J, with 5 bases in between. The CDR3 consists of 13 residues. The germline gives CDR1 WNHNN, CDR2 SYGVQD (reference sequence). The CDR3 coding sequence is TGCGCCAGCAGTGAAGGGGCTAACTATGGCTACACCTTC. It codes for CASSEGANYGYTF.

The chain employs TRBV19 and TRBJ2-7; 7 bases line up with TRBD2. Trimming removed 5 bases from V and 3 bases from J; junction bases left unmatched: 7. This CDR3 region has 14 residues. The germline gives CDR1 LNHDA, CDR2 SQIVND (reference sequence). The CDR3 here is CASSFPGLVYEQYF. For the CDR3, the DNA is TGTGCCAGTAGTTTTCCCGGACTAGTCTACGAGCAGTACTTC.

This chain uses TRBV2 with TRBJ1-1; 8 nucleotides line up with TRBD1. Looked up from germline, CDR1 is SNHLY and CDR2 is FYNNEI. V lost 4 bases to trimming and J lost 7 bases; unmatched junction nucleotides: 5. CDR3 length: 13 residues. This CDR3 is CASSGGTGVEAFF. Here the CDR3 DNA reads TGTGCCAGCAGTGGTGGGACAGGCGTTGAAGCTTTCTTT.

The chain links TRBV2 to TRBJ2-2; the D is unclear. Germline CDR1 reads SNHLY; CDR2 reads FYNNEI. The CDR3 totals 13 residues. The germline V and J ends were trimmed by 4 bases and 8 bases, with 11 bases remaining between them. The CDR3 loop is CASSVGRYGELFF. The CDR3 coding sequence is TGTGCCAGCAGTGTTGGCAGATATGGGGAGCTGTTTTTT.

The chain recombines TRBV18 with TRBJ1-4; 9 bases agree with TRBD1. The V gene end was trimmed by 4 bases and the J gene end by 14 bases; junction bases not matched to a gene: 14. This CDR3 is built from 15 residues. Germline CDR1 and CDR2: KGHSH and LQKENI. The CDR3 is CASSLGTGKLATLFF. CDR3 bases: TGTGCCAGCTCACTCGGGACAGGGAAGTTAGCAACGCTGTTTTTT.

The CDR3, as DNA: TGTGCCAGCAGCGTGCCCATTACCTCCTATAATTCACCCCTCCACTTT. Translation: CASSVPITSYNSPLHF. The genes are TRBV5-5 and TRBJ1-6; D is unresolved. V was cut by 4 bases and J by 0 bases, with 11 bases left in between. The CDR3 runs to 16 residues. Germline lookup yields CDR1 SGHKS and CDR2 YYEKEE (reference sequence).

V usage is TRBV7-9 and J usage is TRBJ2-7; a possible D gene is TRBD1 (6 bases). Trimming took off 1 base at V and 6 bases at J, with 16 bases between the two ends. Germline-derived CDR1 and CDR2 are SEHNR and FQNEAQ (reference sequence). There are 15 residues in the CDR3. CDR3 protein: CASSLGWGRSGEQYF. CDR3 bases: TGTGCCAGCAGCTTAGGTTGGGGGCGCTCAGGCGAGCAGTACTTC.

The gene calls are TRBV4-1 and TRBJ1-1; D gene unclear. This CDR3 is 13 amino acids long. Germline V gene sequence: CDR1 MGHRA, CDR2 YSYEKL. The V and J ends lost 0 bases and 5 bases respectively, with 7 bases between them. CDR3 nucleotides: TGCGCCAGCAGCCAAGAAGAGTCTACTGAAGCTTTCTTT. This translates into CASSQEESTEAFF.

The genes are TRBV10-3 and TRBJ2-1; the match to TRBD2 covers 7 bases. CDR1 ENHRY and CDR2 SYGVKD come from the germline V gene. There are 14 residues in the CDR3. J was trimmed by 8 bases and V by 4 bases; bases with no gene match: 8. Here the CDR3 DNA reads TGTGCCATCAGTGGTGTGACTAGCCCCGATGAGCAGTTCTTC. Residues: CAISGVTSPDEQFF.

This clone was observed a few times. Relative to the germline gene, one junction end is altered; a read error may explain this. This chain links TRBV2 with TRBJ1-1; tentative D call: TRBD1 (5 bases). The germline gives CDR1 SNHLY, CDR2 FYNNEI. The CDR3 has 10 amino acids. The CDR3 coding sequence is TGTGCCAGCAGGGGGCGTGGGACTACGTTT. It encodes CASRGRGTTF. The whole variable domain, filled in from reference TRBV2 and TRBJ1-1, reads EPEVTQTPSHQVTQMGQEVILRCVPISNHLYFYWYRQILGQKVEFLVSFYNNEISEKSEIFDDQFSVERPDGSNFTLKIRSTKLEDSAMYFCASRGRGTTFGQGTRLTVV.

V gene TRBV5-1 combines with J gene TRBJ1-2; perhaps TRBD1 as D (6 bases). This CDR3 is 17 amino acids long. Trimming cost V 0 bases and J 2 bases, with 17 bases left between them. CDR1 is SGHRS, CDR2 YFSETQ, per germline. CDR3 sequence: CASSLDPGHPMNYGYTF. The DNA for the CDR3 is TGCGCCAGCAGCTTGGACCCGGGACACCCGATGAACTATGGCTACACCTTC.

This clone was recorded once. The gene calls are TRBV7-9 and TRBJ2-5, with D hard to call. Deletions cut 1 base from V and 4 bases from J, with 10 bases between. The CDR3 is 14 amino acids. The germline gives CDR1 SEHNR, CDR2 FQNEAQ (reference sequence). As DNA, the CDR3 is TGTGCCAGCAGCTTAGGACCCAGAGGAGAGACCCAGTACTTC. As protein: CASSLGPRGETQYF.

This clone has only a few counts. The chain links TRBV7-9 to TRBJ2-3; TRBD1 matches 8 bases. V lost 7 bases to trimming and J lost 4 bases; unmatched junction nucleotides: 10. CDR1 and CDR2 from the germline V gene are SEHNR and FQNEAQ (reference sequence). The CDR3 consists of 15 residues. As DNA, the CDR3 is TGTGCCAGCAACCCCGGGACAGGAAAGGCAGATACGCAGTATTTT. Translated: CASNPGTGKADTQYF.

The V and J genes are TRBV6-5 and TRBJ1-5; 8 bases align to TRBD1. V shed 11 bases and J 5 bases; nucleotides not matched to a gene: 11. The CDR3 has 14 amino acids. The germline V gene has CDR1 MNHEY and CDR2 SVGAGI. The CDR3, as DNA: TGTGCCTCGTGGACAGGGAATCGACATCAGCCCCAGCATTTT. Translated, it gives CASWTGNRHQPQHF.

This chain links TRBV2 with TRBJ1-5, with a possible D match to TRBD1 (5 bases). Germline-derived CDR1 and CDR2 are SNHLY and FYNNEI. The CDR3 has 14 residues. V shed 7 bases and J shed 7 bases, with 17 bases lying between them. The CDR3 DNA is TGTGCCAGCACTCCTGAGGGGTTCCGGCAGCCCCAGCATTTT. This translates into CASTPEGFRQPQHF.

This chain joins TRBV25-1 and TRBJ2-1; TRBD1 aligns across 9 bases. The J segment lost 6 bases and the V segment lost 10 bases, leaving 7 bases of the junction unmatched. CDR3 length: 13 residues. Germline CDR1 MGHDK, CDR2 SYGVNS. The CDR3 bases are TGTGCCACCGGGACAGGGACTACCAATGAGCAGTTCTTC. This codes for CATGTGTTNEQFF.

This chain links TRBV5-1 with TRBJ1-1, with D possibly TRBD1 on 6 matching bases. V was cut by 4 bases and J by 1 base, with 17 bases left in between. CDR3 length: 16 amino acids. Germline assignment: CDR1 SGHRS and CDR2 YFSETQ. The chain's CDR3 is CASSLGGTLSNTEAFF. CDR3 in DNA: TGCGCCAGCAGCCTGGGGGGGACACTCTCGAACACTGAAGCTTTCTTT.

The chain combines TRBV5-1 with TRBJ1-5, with unresolved D. The germline gives CDR1 SGHRS, CDR2 YFSETQ. V shed 8 bases and J shed 6 bases, with 9 bases lying between them. The CDR3 consists of 11 residues. CDR3 sequence reads: CARPWSQPQHF. The CDR3 bases are TGCGCCAGACCTTGGAGTCAGCCCCAGCATTTT.

The CDR3 nucleotides read TGTGCCAGCAGTGAATATGGGGTGAACACTGAAGCTTTCTTT. As protein: CASSEYGVNTEAFF. The V gene is TRBV2, the J gene TRBJ1-1, with D unresolved. From germline, CDR1 is SNHLY and CDR2 FYNNEI. The V gene lost 2 bases and the J gene lost 0 bases, with 7 bases spanning the gap. This CDR3 is 14 amino acids long.

This clone turned up a few times. The V and J genes are TRBV6-5 and TRBJ1-5; the match to TRBD1 covers 7 bases. Germline assignment: CDR1 MNHEY and CDR2 SVGAGI. This CDR3 region has 14 residues. With 2 bases clipped from V and 5 bases from J, the junction kept 3 bases outside the gene matches. The CDR3 DNA sequence: TGTGCCAGCAGTTACAGGGGGCGCGATCAGCCCCAGCATTTT. Translating gives CASSYRGRDQPQHF.

The chain has TRBV7-7 and TRBJ2-1, with 7 positions matching TRBD1. V was pared by 11 bases and J by 8 bases, with 3 bases of the junction left unmatched. This CDR3 spans 10 amino acids. The germline gives CDR1 SSHAT, CDR2 FNYEAQ (reference sequence). The CDR3 here is CAEGADEQFF. In nucleotides, the CDR3 is TGTGCCGAGGGGGCGGATGAGCAGTTCTTC.

This rearrangement joins TRBV7-2 to TRBJ1-4; D may be TRBD1 (6 bases). Germline V gene data show CDR1 as SGHTA and CDR2 as FQGNSA. Trimming took off 7 bases at V and 0 bases at J, with 9 bases between the two ends. The CDR3 runs to 14 residues. CDR3 DNA sequence: TGTGCCAGCAAATCAGGGGCAACTAATGAAAAACTGTTTTTT. Translated, it gives CASKSGATNEKLFF.

With regard to this clone: A junction boundary mismatches the germline segment, possibly from a read error. CDR3 sequence reads: CASSTDRGYTEELFF. CDR3 in DNA: TGCGCCAGCAGCACCGACAGGGGGTACACCGAGGAGCTGTTTTTT. This chain links TRBV5-1 with TRBJ2-2, with 9 bases matching TRBD1. The CDR3 spans 15 residues. CDR1 is SGHRS and CDR2 is YFSETQ in the germline V gene.

The CDR3 sequence: CASSQTGSRAYEQYF. CDR3 bases: TGTGCCAGCTCGCAGACGGGGAGTAGGGCCTACGAGCAGTACTTC. V gene TRBV18 combines with J gene TRBJ2-7; TRBD2 might be the D (5 bases). With 6 bases removed from V and 2 bases from J, the gap between germline ends came to 17 bases. CDR1 and CDR2 (germline): KGHSH, LQKENI. The CDR3 runs 15 residues.